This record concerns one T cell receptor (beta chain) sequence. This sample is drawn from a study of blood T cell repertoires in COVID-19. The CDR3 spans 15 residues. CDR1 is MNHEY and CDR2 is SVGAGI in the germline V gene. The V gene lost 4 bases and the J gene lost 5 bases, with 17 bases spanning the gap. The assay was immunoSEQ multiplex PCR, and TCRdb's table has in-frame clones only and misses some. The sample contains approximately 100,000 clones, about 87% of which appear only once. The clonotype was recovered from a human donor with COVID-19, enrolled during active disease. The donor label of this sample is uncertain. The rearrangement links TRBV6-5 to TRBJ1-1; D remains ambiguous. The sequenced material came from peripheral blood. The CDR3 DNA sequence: TGTGCCAGCAGTTTGTACGGGGAAGGGAGAACTGAAGCTTTCTTT. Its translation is CASSLYGEGRTEAFF.